This T cell receptor (beta chain) was captured by sequencing in a study of T cell responses to AZD1222 COVID-19 vaccine. Germline V gene sequence: CDR1 KGHSH, CDR2 LQKENI. V was shortened by 5 bases and J by 5 bases, with 15 bases between the two germline ends. This CDR3 spans 15 amino acids. Only in-frame clones appear in the TCRdb table, and some are missing; sequencing was by immunoSEQ multiplex PCR. The sample carries 140,000 to 150,000 clones, roughly four fifths recorded once. The chain recombines TRBV18 with TRBJ2-2; D call uncertain. The sample consisted of peripheral blood, taken on day 0 of MenACWY control vaccination. This clonotype originated in an adult in good health. The CDR3 nucleotides read TGTGCCAGCTCAGATTTCGCCCTGCGAACCGGGGAGCTGTTTTTT. Translating gives CASSDFALRTGELFF. Based on the CDR3 plus reference TRBV18 and TRBJ2-2, the full variable domain is NAGVMQNPRHLVRRRGQEARLRCSPMKGHSHVYWYRQLPEEGLKFMVYLQKENIIDESGMPKERFSAEFPKEGPSILRIQQVVRGDSAAYFCASSDFALRTGELFFGEGSRLTVL.